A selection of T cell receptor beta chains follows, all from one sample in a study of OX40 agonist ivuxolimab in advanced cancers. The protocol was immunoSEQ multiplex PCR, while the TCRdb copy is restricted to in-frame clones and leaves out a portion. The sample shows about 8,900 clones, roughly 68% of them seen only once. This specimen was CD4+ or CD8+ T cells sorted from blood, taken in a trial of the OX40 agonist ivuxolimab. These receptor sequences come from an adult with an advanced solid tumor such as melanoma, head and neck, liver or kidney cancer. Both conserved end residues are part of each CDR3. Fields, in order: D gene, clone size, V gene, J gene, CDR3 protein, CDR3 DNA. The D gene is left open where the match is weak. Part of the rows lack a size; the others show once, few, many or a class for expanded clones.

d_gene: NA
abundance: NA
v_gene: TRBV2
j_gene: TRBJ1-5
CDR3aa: CASSRSEEQPQHF
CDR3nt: TGTGCCAGCAGTCGTAGTGAGGAGCAGCCCCAGCATTTT

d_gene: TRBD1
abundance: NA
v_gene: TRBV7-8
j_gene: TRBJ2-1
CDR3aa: CASSALDRGNNYNEQFF
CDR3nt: TGTGCCAGCAGCGCCTTGGACAGGGGGAACAACTACAATGAGCAGTTCTTC

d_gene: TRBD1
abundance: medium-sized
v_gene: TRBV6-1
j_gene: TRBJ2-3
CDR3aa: CASSEGQGADTQYF
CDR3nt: TGTGCCAGCAGTGAAGGACAGGGGGCAGATACGCAGTATTTT

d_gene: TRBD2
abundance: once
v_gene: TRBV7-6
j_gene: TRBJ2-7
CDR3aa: CASSPGGYEQYF
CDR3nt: TGTGCCAGCAGCCCGGGGGGATACGAGCAGTACTTC

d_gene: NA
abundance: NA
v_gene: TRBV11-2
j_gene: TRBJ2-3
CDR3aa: CASSLWEADTQYF
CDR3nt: TGTGCCAGCAGCCTCTGGGAGGCAGATACGCAGTATTTT

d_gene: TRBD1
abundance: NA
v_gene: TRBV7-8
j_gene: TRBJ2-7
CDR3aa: CASSLFGTAGNEQYF
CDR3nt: TGTGCCAGCAGCTTATTCGGGACAGCCGGAAACGAGCAGTACTTC

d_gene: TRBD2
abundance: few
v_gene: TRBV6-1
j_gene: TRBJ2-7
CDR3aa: CASSEGTSGSYEQYF
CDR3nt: TGTGCCAGCAGTGAAGGGACTAGCGGCTCCTACGAGCAGTACTTC

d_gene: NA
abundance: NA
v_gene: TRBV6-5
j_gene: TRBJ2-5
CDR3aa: CASSYRQSETQYF
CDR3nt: TGTGCCAGCAGTTACAGGCAGTCGGAGACCCAGTACTTC

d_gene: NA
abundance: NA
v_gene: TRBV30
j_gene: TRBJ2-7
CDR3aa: CAWRGRGQIHEQYF
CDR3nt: TGTGCCTGGAGGGGCCGGGGGCAGATTCACGAGCAGTACTTC

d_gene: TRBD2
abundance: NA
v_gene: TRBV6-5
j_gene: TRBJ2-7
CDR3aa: CASRTDLAGGREQYF
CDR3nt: TGTGCCAGCAGGACAGACCTAGCGGGAGGTCGCGAGCAGTACTTC

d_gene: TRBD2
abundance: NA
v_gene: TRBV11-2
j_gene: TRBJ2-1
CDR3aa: CASSPPLAGPYNEQFF
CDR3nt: TGTGCCAGCAGCCCCCCCCTAGCGGGCCCCTACAATGAGCAGTTCTTC

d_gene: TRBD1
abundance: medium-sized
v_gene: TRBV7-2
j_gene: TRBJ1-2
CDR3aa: CASSFPDRARYGYTF
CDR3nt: TGTGCCAGCAGCTTCCCGGACAGGGCGCGGTATGGCTACACCTTC

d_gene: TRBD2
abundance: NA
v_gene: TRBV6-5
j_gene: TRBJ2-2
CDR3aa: CASSSSGSSGELFF
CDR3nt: TGTGCCAGCAGTTCAAGCGGGAGTTCCGGGGAGCTGTTTTTT

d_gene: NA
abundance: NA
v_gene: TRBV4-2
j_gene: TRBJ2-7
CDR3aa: CASSQDGSRSSYEQYF
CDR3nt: TGTGCCAGCAGCCAAGATGGGAGCCGGAGCTCCTACGAGCAGTACTTC

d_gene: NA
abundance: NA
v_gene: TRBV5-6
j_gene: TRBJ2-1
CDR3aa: CASDGQGPYNEQFF
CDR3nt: TGTGCCAGCGACGGGCAGGGGCCCTACAATGAGCAGTTCTTC

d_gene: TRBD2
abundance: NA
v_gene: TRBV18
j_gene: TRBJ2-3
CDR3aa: CASSPFGGAGDKYLDTQYF
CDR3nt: TGTGCCAGCTCCCCATTCGGGGGAGCGGGAGATAAATATTTGGATACGCAGTATTTT

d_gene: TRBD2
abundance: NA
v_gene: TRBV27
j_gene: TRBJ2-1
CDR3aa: CASKVLAGGDYNEQFF
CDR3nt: TGTGCCAGCAAAGTTCTAGCGGGAGGTGACTACAATGAGCAGTTCTTC

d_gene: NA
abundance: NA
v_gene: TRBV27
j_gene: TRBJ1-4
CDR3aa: CASSSEGGEKLFF
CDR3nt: TGTGCCAGCAGTTCGGAGGGCGGTGAAAAACTGTTTTTT

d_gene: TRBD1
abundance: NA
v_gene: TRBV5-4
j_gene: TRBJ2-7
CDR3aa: CASSLDAAQGSEQYF
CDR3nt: TGTGCCAGCAGCTTAGACGCCGCACAGGGGTCCGAGCAGTACTTC

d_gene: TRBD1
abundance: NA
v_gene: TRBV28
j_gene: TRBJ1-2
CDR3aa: CASSLVQGSNYGYTF
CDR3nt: TGTGCCAGCAGTTTGGTACAGGGGTCTAACTATGGCTACACCTTC

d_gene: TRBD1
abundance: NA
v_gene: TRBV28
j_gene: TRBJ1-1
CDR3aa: CASSGPGTGPNTEAFF
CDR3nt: TGTGCCAGCAGCGGGCCCGGGACAGGGCCGAACACTGAAGCTTTCTTT

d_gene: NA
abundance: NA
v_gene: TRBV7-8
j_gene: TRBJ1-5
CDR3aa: CASSLPYQPQHF
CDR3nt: TGTGCCAGCAGCCTTCCCTATCAGCCCCAGCATTTT

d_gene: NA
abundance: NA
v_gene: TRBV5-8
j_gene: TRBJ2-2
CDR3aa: CASKGLTGELFF
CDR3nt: TGTGCCAGCAAGGGGTTGACCGGGGAGCTGTTTTTT